Here is one T cell receptor beta chain with its context. Here immunoSEQ multiplex PCR was the method, and the copy in TCRdb shows in-frame clones only, minus some. The data hold more than 25,000 clones, with about four fifths observed a single time. CDR3 length equals 15 residues. Germline lookup yields CDR1 MNHEY and CDR2 SVGAGI. V was cut by 7 bases and J by 0 bases, with 13 bases left in between. This specimen comes from a study of PD-1 blockade in classical Hodgkin lymphoma. Study-level background: Nivolumab dosed at 3 mg/kg went to patients intravenously every 2 weeks.

Time point reported: cycle 4 day 1 (C4D1), after more than five weeks of nivolumab. Every patient relapsed after autologous stem cell transplantation, and brentuximab vedotin exposure varied. CD4+ T cells were purified from thawed PBMCs by magnetic negative selection. The source was CD4+ T cells from blood, collected before the fourth cycle of nivolumab. The receptor comes from a human donor with classical Hodgkin lymphoma. This chain links TRBV6-5 with TRBJ2-1; possibly TRBD1 or TRBD2 for D (5 bases each). The CDR3, as DNA: TGTGCCAGCAAAAACACAGGAGGCTCCTACAATGAGCAGTTCTTC. It encodes CASKNTGGSYNEQFF.